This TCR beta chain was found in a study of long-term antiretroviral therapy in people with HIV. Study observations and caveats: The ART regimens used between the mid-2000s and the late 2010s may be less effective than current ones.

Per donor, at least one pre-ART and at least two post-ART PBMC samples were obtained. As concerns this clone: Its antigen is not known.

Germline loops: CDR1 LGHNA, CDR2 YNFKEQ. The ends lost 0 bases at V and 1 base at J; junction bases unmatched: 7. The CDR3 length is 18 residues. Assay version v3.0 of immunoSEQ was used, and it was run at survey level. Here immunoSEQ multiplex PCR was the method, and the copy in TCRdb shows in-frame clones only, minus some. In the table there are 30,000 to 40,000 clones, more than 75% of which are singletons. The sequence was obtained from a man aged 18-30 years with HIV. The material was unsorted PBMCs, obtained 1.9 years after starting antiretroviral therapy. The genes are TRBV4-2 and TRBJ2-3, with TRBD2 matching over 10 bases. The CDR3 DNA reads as TGTGCCAGCAGCCAAGAGCGGGCAGCGGGGGGGCGCACAGATACGCAGTATTTT. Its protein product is CASSQERAAGGRTDTQYF.